This T cell receptor (beta chain) comes out of a study of CD8+ T cells in alopecia areata. CDR1 is SGHAT, CDR2 FQNNGV, per germline. Trimming removed 6 bases from V and 7 bases from J, with 18 bases in between. The CDR3 is made up of 14 amino acids. RNA was extracted and reverse transcribed into cDNA as the sequencing template. Only in-frame clones appear in the TCRdb table, and some are missing; sequencing was by immunoSEQ multiplex PCR. This sample has 50,000 to 80,000 clones; 44% occur once, and the top ten carry roughly half. Sequencing was done on a sample of NKG2D-low CD8+ T cells sorted from blood. V is TRBV11-2 and J is TRBJ2-5; tentative D call: TRBD2 (6 bases). The clonotype was recovered from a human donor with alopecia areata. DNA of the CDR3: TGTGCCAGCAGTCGCAATTGGGGGGTAGGGACCCAGTACTTC. Amino acid sequence: CASSRNWGVGTQYF.